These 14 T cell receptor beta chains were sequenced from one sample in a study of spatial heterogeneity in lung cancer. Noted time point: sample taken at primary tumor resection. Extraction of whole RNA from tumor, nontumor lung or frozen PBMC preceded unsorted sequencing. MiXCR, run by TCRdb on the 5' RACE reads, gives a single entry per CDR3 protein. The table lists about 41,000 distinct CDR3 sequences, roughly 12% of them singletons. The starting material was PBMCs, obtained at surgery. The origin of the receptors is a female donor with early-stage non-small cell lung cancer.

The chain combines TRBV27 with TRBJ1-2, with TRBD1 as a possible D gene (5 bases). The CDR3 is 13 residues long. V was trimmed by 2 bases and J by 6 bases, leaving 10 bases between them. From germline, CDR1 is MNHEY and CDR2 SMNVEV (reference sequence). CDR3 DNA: TGTGCCAGCAGTTTACGGCAGGGCCATGGCTACACCTTC. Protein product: CASSLRQGHGYTF.

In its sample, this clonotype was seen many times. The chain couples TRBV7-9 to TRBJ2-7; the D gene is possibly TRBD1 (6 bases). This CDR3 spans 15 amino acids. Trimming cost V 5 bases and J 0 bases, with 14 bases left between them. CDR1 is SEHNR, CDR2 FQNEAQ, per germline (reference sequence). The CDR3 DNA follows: TGTGCCAGCAGCCACCAGGGGATCCACTCCTACGAGCAGTACTTC. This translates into CASSHQGIHSYEQYF.

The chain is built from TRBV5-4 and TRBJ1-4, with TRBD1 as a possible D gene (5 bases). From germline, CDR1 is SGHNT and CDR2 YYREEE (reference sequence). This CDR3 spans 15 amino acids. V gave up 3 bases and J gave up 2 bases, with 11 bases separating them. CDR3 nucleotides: TGTGCCAGCAGCTGGGGGGGGACCACTAATGAAAAACTGTTTTTT. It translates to CASSWGGTTNEKLFF.

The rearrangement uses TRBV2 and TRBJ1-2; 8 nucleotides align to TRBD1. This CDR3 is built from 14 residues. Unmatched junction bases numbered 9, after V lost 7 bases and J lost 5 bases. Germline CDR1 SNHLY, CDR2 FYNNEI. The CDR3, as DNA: TGTGCCAGCAACAGGGGGACCTCTAGTTATGGCTACACCTTC. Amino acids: CASNRGTSSYGYTF.

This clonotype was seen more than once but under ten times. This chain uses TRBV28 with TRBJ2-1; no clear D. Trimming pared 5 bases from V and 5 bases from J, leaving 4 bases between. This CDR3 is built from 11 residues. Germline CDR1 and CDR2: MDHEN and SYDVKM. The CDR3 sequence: CASSTNNEQFF. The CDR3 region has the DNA TGTGCCAGCAGTACCAACAATGAGCAGTTCTTC.

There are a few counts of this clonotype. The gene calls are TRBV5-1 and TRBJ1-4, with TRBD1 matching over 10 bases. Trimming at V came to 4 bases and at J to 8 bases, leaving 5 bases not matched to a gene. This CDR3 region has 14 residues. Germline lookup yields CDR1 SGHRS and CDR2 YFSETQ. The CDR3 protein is CASSTGTGVEKLFF. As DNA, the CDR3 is TGCGCCAGCAGCACCGGGACAGGGGTCGAAAAACTGTTTTTT.

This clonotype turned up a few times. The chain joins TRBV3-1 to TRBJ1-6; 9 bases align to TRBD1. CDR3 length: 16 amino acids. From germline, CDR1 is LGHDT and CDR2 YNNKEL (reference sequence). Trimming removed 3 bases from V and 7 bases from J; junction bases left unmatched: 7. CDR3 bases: TGTGCCAGCAGCCACGTCCCGGGACAGGGCAATTCACCCCTCCACTTT. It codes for CASSHVPGQGNSPLHF.

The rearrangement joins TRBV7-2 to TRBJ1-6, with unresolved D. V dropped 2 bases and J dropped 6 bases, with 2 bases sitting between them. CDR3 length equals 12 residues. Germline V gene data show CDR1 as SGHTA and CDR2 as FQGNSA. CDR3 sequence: CASSLTNSPLHF. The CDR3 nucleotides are TGTGCCAGCAGCTTAACTAATTCACCCCTCCACTTT.

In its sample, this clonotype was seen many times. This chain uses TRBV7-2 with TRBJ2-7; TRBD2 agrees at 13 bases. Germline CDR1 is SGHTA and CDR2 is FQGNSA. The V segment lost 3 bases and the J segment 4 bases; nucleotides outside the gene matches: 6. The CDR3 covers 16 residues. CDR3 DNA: TGTGCCAGCAGCTTGGAAGGACTAGCGGGGGATTACGAGCAGTACTTC. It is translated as CASSLEGLAGDYEQYF.

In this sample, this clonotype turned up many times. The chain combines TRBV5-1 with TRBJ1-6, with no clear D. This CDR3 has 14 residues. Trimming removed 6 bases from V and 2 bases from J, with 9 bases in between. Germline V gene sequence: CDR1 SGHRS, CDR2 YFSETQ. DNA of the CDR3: TGCGCCAGCACCTCGGACGCCTATAATTCACCCCTCCACTTT. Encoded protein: CASTSDAYNSPLHF.

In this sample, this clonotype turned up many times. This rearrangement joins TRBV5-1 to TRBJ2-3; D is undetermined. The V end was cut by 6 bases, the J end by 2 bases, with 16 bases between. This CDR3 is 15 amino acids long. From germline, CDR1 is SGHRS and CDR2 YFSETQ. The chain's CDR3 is CASKSHSTLTDTQYF. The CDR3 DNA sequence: TGCGCCAGCAAATCACACAGTACCCTCACAGATACGCAGTATTTT.

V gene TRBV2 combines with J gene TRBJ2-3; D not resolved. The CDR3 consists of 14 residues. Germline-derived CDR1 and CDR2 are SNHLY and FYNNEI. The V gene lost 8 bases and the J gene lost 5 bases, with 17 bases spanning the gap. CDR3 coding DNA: TGTGCCAGCGGCCGCGGCATGGCAGGAGATACGCAGTATTTT. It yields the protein CASGRGMAGDTQYF.

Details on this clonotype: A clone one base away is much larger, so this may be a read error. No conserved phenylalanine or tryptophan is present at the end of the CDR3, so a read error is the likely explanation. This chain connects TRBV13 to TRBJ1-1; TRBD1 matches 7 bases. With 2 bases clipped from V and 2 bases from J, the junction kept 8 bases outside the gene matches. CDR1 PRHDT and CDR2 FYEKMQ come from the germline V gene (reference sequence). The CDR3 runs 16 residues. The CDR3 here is CASSLNRGSGNTEAFL. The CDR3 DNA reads TGTGCCAGCAGCTTAAACAGGGGTTCGGGCAACACTGAAGCTTTCTTA.

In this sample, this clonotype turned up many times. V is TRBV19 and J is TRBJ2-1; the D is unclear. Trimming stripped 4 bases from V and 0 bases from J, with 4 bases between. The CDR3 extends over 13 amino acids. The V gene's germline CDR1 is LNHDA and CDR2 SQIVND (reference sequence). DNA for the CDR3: TGTGCCAGTAGTACCAGCTCCTACAATGAGCAGTTCTTC. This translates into CASSTSSYNEQFF.